This T cell receptor beta chain originates from a study of blood T cell repertoires in COVID-19. Study summary: Researchers got acute and convalescent COVID-19 samples from the United States, Italy and Spain. Sample material is recorded as cDNA or gDNA derived from T cells, B-cell-depleted T cells, or PBMCs.

Authors' processing steps: Estimates of nucleated cell counts were drawn from the amplification of reference gene primers. The method was immunoSEQ multiplex PCR; TCRdb's version includes in-frame clones alone and lacks a portion of them. V, J and clone size are those of that table, while D and trimming were read from the DNA. The profile covers 180,000 or so clones, with about 86% appearing a single time and 7% to 9% taken by the ten largest. V was shortened by 4 bases and J by 2 bases, with 29 bases between the two germline ends. The CDR3 has 20 residues. Germline CDR1 reads SGHVS; CDR2 reads FNYEAQ. Self-reported history from a screening survey and questionnaire set each donor's cohort.

The receptor comes from a man aged 40-55 years who had recovered from COVID-19. V gene TRBV7-6 combines with J gene TRBJ1-1, with D possibly matching TRBD1 (6 bases). Sequenced sample: PBMCs or T cells enriched from blood (not recorded which). The CDR3 nucleotides read TGTGCCAGCAGCTCCCCTTTATTTCTCAAGGCAGGGGCCGTTAACACTGAAGCTTTCTTT. Its translation is CASSSPLFLKAGAVNTEAFF.